This T cell receptor beta chain was sequenced in a study of T cell changes during pregnancy in multiple sclerosis. Trimming left V 1 base short and J 6 bases short, with 4 bases between. This CDR3 has 11 residues. Germline values: CDR1 LNHNV, CDR2 YYDKDF (reference sequence). Data came from immunoSEQ multiplex PCR; TCRdb stores just in-frame clones and leaves some out. The table has roughly 100,000 clones, about 89% seen once. The receptor's source is a female donor with multiple sclerosis, enrolled in a pregnancy study. The V gene is TRBV15, the J gene TRBJ2-7; D is unclear. The material sequenced was peripheral blood, taken after pregnancy. CDR3 DNA sequence: TGTGCCACCAGCAGAGGAGGCGAGCAGTACTTC. Translating it yields CATSRGGEQYF.